This passage covers 12 T cell receptor beta chains from one sample sequenced in a study of blood T cell dynamics during melanoma immunotherapy (dated by TCRdb to 2019 to 2021). The receptor library was made with the immunoSEQ multiplex PCR assay. Drawn from immuneACCESS, this table holds only the in-frame rearrangements with V and J called that TCRdb kept. Clones are partly lost; checked studies trace under half to an unresolved V gene and leave the rest unexplained. For this sample there are tens of thousands of clones; around 90% appear just once. The ten top clones hold 4% to 6% of the sample. The time point label, as the study defines it: pre-treatment baseline. The specimen was blood, collected from a patient treated with checkpoint blockade. Source of these receptors: a human donor with melanoma.

The chain combines TRBV9 with TRBJ1-1, with TRBD1 identical over 8 bases. From germline, CDR1 is SGDLS and CDR2 YYNGEE. This CDR3 contains 15 residues. The junction had 4 bases not matched to a gene; V was cut back by 0 bases and J by 3 bases. In DNA, the CDR3 is TGTGCCAGCAGCGTAGTGGGACAGGTGGACACTGAAGCTTTCTTT. Its protein product is CASSVVGQVDTEAFF. Supplemented by reference TRBV9 and TRBJ1-1, the full variable domain reads DSGVTQTPKHLITATGQRVTLRCSPRSGDLSVYWYQQSLDQGLQFLIQYYNGEERAKGNILERFSAQQFPDLHSELNLSSLELGDSALYFCASSVVGQVDTEAFFGQGTRLTVV.

V usage is TRBV6-1 and J usage is TRBJ2-5; a possible D gene is TRBD1 (6 bases). Between the trimmed V and J ends, which lost 6 bases and 2 bases, there was a span of 10 bases. Germline CDR1 is MNHNS and CDR2 is SASEGT. The CDR3 has 13 residues. The CDR3 here is CASRRQVQETQYF. The CDR3, as DNA: TGTGCCAGCAGACGACAGGTACAAGAGACCCAGTACTTC.

V and J are TRBV27 and TRBJ1-1, with D unresolved. Germline V gives CDR1 MNHEY, CDR2 SMNVEV (reference sequence). This CDR3 is built from 11 residues. V shed 3 bases and J shed 8 bases, with 7 bases lying between them. Here the CDR3 reads CASSLGMEAFF. DNA of the CDR3: TGTGCCAGCAGTTTGGGGATGGAAGCTTTCTTT.

V is TRBV20-1 and J is TRBJ1-1, with D tentatively TRBD1 (5 bases). The V end was cut by 6 bases, the J end by 7 bases, with 9 bases between. This CDR3 region has 10 residues. Looked up from germline, CDR1 is DFQATT and CDR2 is SNEGSKA (reference sequence). CDR3 protein: CSALDSEAFF. Written as DNA, the CDR3 is TGCAGTGCGCTCGACAGTGAAGCTTTCTTT.

This clone showed up just a few times. The gene calls are TRBV18 and TRBJ2-1; no definite D call. This CDR3 is 11 amino acids long. Trimming took 8 bases from V and 8 from J, leaving 10 bases between them. The germline V gene encodes CDR1 KGHSH and CDR2 LQKENI. As DNA, the CDR3 is TGTGCCAGCCGTTCCCAAGATGAGCAGTTCTTC. Translated: CASRSQDEQFF.

The rearrangement links TRBV27 to TRBJ2-2; TRBD1 matches at 8 bases. Trimming removed 5 bases from V and 4 bases from J; junction bases left unmatched: 21. The germline CDR1 and CDR2 sequences are MNHEY and SMNVEV (reference sequence). This CDR3 is 20 amino acids long. The CDR3 here is CASSLRGQGAPRLSTGELFF. DNA of the CDR3: TGTGCCAGCAGTCTCAGGGGCCAGGGGGCGCCCCGACTCTCCACCGGGGAGCTGTTTTTT.

The chain couples TRBV4-1 to TRBJ2-5, with D perhaps matching TRBD2 (6 bases). The germline V and J ends were trimmed by 2 bases and 4 bases, with 17 bases remaining between them. Germline CDR1 is MGHRA and CDR2 is YSYEKL. The CDR3 covers 16 residues. The DNA for the CDR3 is TGCGCCAGCAGCCAAACTGCCTTACGGGAGCGAGAGACCCAGTACTTC. Translation gives CASSQTALRERETQYF.

The rearrangement uses TRBV2 and TRBJ2-7, with TRBD2 as a possible D gene (6 bases). The germline gives CDR1 SNHLY, CDR2 FYNNEI. The CDR3 spans 16 residues. Trimming stripped 7 bases from V and 2 bases from J, with 21 bases between. CDR3 in amino acids: CASNPVGGENTYEQYF. The DNA for the CDR3 is TGTGCCAGCAACCCAGTGGGGGGAGAGAATACCTACGAGCAGTACTTC.

CDR3 in DNA: TGTGCCAGCAGCTCCGGACAGGCCAAGGGGACCCAGTACTTC. Encoded protein: CASSSGQAKGTQYF. The chain recombines TRBV7-2 with TRBJ2-5, with 7 bases lining up with TRBD1. The CDR3 is 14 amino acids. V lost 4 bases, J lost 7 bases, and 9 bases stayed unmatched. Germline V gene lookup returns CDR1 SGHTA and CDR2 FQGNSA.

V and J are TRBV23-1 and TRBJ1-2; TRBD1 is a possible D gene (5 bases). TRBV23-1 is an ORF, and what it does is uncertain. CDR3 length equals 15 residues. V lost 4 bases and J lost 3, with 15 bases in between. CDR3 residues: CASSPPGQKDYGYTF. Written as DNA, the CDR3 is TGCGCCAGCAGTCCCCCCGGACAAAAGGACTATGGCTACACCTTC.

V usage is TRBV7-3 and J usage is TRBJ1-6; D remains ambiguous. CDR1 is SGHTA, CDR2 FQGTGA, per germline. The CDR3 loop spans 14 amino acids. Trimming removed 0 bases from V and 8 bases from J, with 8 bases in between. The CDR3 sequence is CASSLTFKDSPLHF. For the CDR3, the DNA is TGTGCCAGCAGCTTAACGTTTAAGGATTCACCCCTCCACTTT.

This chain connects TRBV7-2 to TRBJ1-3; D gene ambiguous. From germline, CDR1 is SGHTA and CDR2 FQGNSA. V lost 5 bases and J lost 1, with 12 bases in between. CDR3 length equals 15 residues. The CDR3 nucleotides are TGTGCCAGCAGCCTTGTTAGCAGGTCTGGAAACACCATATATTTT. It codes for CASSLVSRSGNTIYF.